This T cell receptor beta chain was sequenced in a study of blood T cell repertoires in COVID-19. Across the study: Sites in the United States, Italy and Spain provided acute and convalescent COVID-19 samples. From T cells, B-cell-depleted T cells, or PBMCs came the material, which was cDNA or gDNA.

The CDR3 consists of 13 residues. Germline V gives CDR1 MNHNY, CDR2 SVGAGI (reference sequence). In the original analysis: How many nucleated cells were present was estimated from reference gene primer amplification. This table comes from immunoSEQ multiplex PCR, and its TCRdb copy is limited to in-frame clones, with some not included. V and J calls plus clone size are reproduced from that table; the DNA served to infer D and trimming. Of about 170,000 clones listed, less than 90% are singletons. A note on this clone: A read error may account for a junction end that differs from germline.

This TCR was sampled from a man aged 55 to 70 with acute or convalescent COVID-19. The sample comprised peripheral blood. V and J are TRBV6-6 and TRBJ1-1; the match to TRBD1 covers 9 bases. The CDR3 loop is CASSSLTGTGKDF. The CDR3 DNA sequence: TGTGCCAGCAGTTCCCTCACCGGGACAGGGAAAGACTTT.